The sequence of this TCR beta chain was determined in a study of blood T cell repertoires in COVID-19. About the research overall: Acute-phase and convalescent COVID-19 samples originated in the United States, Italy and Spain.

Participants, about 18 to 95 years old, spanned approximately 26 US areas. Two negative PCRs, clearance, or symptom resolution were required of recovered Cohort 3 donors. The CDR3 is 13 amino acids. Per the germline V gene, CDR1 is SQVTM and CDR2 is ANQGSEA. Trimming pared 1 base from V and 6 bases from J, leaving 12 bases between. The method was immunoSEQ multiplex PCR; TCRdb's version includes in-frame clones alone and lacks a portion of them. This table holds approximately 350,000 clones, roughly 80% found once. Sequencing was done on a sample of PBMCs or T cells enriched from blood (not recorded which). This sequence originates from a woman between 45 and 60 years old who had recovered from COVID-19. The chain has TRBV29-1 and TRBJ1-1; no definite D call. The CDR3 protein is CSVEGNGRAEAFF. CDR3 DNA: TGCAGCGTTGAAGGGAACGGGAGAGCTGAAGCTTTCTTT.